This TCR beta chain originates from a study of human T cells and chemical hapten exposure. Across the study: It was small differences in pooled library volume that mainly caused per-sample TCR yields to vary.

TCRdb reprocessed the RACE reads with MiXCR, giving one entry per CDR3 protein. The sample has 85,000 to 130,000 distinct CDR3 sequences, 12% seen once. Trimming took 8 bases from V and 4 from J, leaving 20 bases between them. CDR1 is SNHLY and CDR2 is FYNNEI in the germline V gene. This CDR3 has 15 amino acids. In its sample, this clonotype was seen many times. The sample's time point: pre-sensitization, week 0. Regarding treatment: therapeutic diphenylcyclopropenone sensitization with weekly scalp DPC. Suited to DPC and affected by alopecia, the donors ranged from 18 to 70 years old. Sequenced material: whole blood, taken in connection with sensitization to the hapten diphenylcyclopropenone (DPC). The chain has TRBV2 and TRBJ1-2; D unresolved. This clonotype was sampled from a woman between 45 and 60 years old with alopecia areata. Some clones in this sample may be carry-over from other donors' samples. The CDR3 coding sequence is TGTGCCAGCGGAGGTACGTGGGCGAACCTCTATGGCTACACCTTC. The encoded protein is CASGGTWANLYGYTF.